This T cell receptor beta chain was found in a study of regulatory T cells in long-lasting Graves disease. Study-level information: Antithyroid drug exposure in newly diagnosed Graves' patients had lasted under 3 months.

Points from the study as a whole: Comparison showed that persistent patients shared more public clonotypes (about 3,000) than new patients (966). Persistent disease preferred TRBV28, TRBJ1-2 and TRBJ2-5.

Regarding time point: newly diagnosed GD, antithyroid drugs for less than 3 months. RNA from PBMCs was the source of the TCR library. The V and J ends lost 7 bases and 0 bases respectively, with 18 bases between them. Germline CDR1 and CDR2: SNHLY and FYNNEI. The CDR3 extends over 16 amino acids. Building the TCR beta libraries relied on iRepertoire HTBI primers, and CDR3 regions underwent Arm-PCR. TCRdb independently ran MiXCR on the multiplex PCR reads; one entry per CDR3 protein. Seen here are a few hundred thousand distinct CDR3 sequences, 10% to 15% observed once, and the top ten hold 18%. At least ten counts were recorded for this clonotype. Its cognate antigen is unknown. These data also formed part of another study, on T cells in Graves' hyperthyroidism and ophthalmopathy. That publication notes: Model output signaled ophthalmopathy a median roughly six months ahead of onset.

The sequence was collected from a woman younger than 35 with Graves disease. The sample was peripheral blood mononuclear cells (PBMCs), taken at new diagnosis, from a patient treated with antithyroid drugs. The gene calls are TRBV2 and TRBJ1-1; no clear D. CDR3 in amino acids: CASKLPRQTVNTEAFF. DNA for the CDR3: TGTGCCAGCAAGCTCCCGAGGCAGACGGTGAACACTGAAGCTTTCTTT.